The rows below give T cell receptor beta chains drawn from one sample of a study of CD8+ T cells in alopecia areata. TCRdb's copy holds only in-frame clones and misses some; the assay was immunoSEQ multiplex PCR. This sample has about 220,000 clones, with under 60% found just once. This specimen was CD4+ T cells sorted from blood, taken at week 4, from a patient treated with tofacitinib. Receptors were obtained from a human donor with alopecia areata. CDR3s include the opening cysteine and the closing phenylalanine or tryptophan. D genes are given only for firm matches. Only some rows state a clone size, as once, few, many or a class for expanded clones.

clone_size	j_call	d_call	v_call	cdr3_aa	cdr3_nt
.	TRBJ1-5	.	TRBV28	CASSLYRDSNQPQHF	TGTGCCAGCAGCCTCTACAGGGATAGCAATCAGCCCCAGCATTTT
.	TRBJ1-6	.	TRBV5-1	CASSVLGADDNSPLHF	TGCGCCAGCAGCGTACTGGGGGCCGACGATAATTCACCCCTCCACTTT
.	TRBJ1-1	.	TRBV19	CASSTSGQQNTEAFF	TGTGCCAGTAGTACCTCAGGACAGCAGAACACTGAAGCTTTCTTT
.	TRBJ2-7	.	TRBV27	CASSLRSRSFSEQYF	TGTGCCAGCAGTTTACGATCCCGGTCCTTCAGCGAGCAGTACTTC
few	TRBJ2-2	TRBD1	TRBV11-2	CASRSWRQGASNTGELFF	TGTGCCAGCAGGTCATGGAGACAGGGGGCTTCGAACACCGGGGAGCTGTTTTTT
.	TRBJ2-1	.	TRBV15	CATSSDQLSSYNEQFF	TGTGCCACCAGCTCGGACCAGCTAAGCTCCTACAATGAGCAGTTCTTC
.	TRBJ2-2	TRBD2	TRBV30	CAWSRGRVNTGELFF	TGTGCCTGGAGCCGGGGGAGGGTGAACACCGGGGAGCTGTTTTTT
.	TRBJ2-5	.	TRBV7-2	CASSLWNQETQYF	TGTGCCAGCAGCTTATGGAACCAAGAGACCCAGTACTTC
.	TRBJ2-6	.	TRBV4-3	CASSQASGANVLTF	TGCGCCAGCAGCCAAGCCTCTGGGGCCAACGTCCTGACTTTC
few	TRBJ1-1	.	TRBV29-1	CSVVNSGLKNTEAFF	TGCAGCGTTGTCAATTCGGGACTGAAGAACACTGAAGCTTTCTTT
.	TRBJ1-4	.	TRBV11-2	CASSPRRGPATNEKLFF	TGTGCCAGCAGCCCGCGTCGAGGGCCGGCAACTAATGAAAAACTGTTTTTT
.	TRBJ2-2	.	TRBV27	CASSQAGELFF	TGTGCCAGCAGTCAGGCCGGGGAGCTGTTTTTT
.	TRBJ2-7	TRBD1	TRBV2	CASMTTGSSYEQYF	TGTGCCAGCATGACGACAGGGAGCTCCTACGAGCAGTACTTC
.	TRBJ2-3	.	TRBV4-3	CASSQGTRSTDTQYF	TGCGCCAGCAGCCAAGGTACGAGGAGCACAGATACGCAGTATTTT
few	TRBJ1-2	TRBD1	TRBV4-3	CASSHHRDRDGYTF	TGCGCCAGCAGCCACCACCGGGACAGAGATGGCTACACCTTC
few	TRBJ1-2	TRBD1	TRBV5-1	CASSLTSGQGALANYGYTF	TGCGCCAGCAGCTTGACCTCCGGACAGGGGGCCCTAGCTAACTATGGCTACACCTTC
.	TRBJ2-3	.	TRBV9	CASSVGGRGTDTQYF	TGTGCCAGCAGCGTAGGCGGTAGGGGCACAGATACGCAGTATTTT
.	TRBJ1-2	.	TRBV4-3	CASSQDWGINYGYTF	TGCGCCAGCAGCCAAGATTGGGGGATAAACTATGGCTACACCTTC
.	TRBJ2-7	.	TRBV20-1	CSAQGDEQYF	TGCAGTGCACAGGGTGACGAGCAGTACTTC
.	TRBJ2-7	.	TRBV19	CASSVDTGVGQYF	TGTGCCAGTAGTGTCGACACAGGAGTTGGCCAGTACTTC
.	TRBJ2-5	.	TRBV29-1	CSVESETQYF	TGCAGCGTTGAAAGTGAGACCCAGTACTTC
few	TRBJ2-2	.	TRBV11-2	CASSPNRGGTTGELFF	TGTGCCAGCAGTCCCAACAGGGGAGGAACCACCGGGGAGCTGTTTTTT
.	TRBJ1-3	.	TRBV7-6	CASSPEGRNTIYF	TGTGCCAGCAGCCCGGAAGGAAGAAACACCATATATTTT
few	TRBJ2-7	.	TRBV29-1	CSVVVGLGADEQYF	TGCAGCGTTGTCGTTGGATTGGGGGCCGACGAGCAGTACTTC
.	TRBJ2-2	TRBD1	TRBV11-2	CASRWTGVTGELFF	TGTGCCAGCAGGTGGACAGGGGTCACCGGGGAGCTGTTTTTT